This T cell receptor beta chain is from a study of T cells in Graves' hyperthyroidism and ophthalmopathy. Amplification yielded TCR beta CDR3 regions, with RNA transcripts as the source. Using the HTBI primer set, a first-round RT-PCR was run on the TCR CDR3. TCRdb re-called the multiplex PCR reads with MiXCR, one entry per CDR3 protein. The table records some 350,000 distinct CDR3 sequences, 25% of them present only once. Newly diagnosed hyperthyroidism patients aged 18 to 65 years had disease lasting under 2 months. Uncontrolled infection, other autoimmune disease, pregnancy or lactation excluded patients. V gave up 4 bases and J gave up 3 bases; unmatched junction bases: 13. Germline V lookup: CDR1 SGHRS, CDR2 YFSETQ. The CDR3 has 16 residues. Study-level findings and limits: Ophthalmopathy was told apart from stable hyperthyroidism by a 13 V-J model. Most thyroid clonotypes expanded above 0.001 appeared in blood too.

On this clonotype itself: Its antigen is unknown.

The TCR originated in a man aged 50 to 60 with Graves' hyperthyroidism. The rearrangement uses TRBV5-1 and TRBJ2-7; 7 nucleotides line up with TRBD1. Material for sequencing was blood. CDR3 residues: CASSPTGQTTNYEQYF. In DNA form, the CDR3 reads TGCGCCAGCAGCCCAACGGGACAGACAACAAACTACGAGCAGTACTTC.